A selection of T cell receptor beta chains follows, all from one sample in a study of molecular identifiers for immune sequencing clone quantification. One entry per CDR3 protein, called by TCRdb with MiXCR from the PCR reads. Of 490,000 or so distinct CDR3 sequences detected, roughly a fifth appear once; the ten largest clones hold 0.65% to 0.95%. Material: naive CD8+ T cells from blood, with Jurkat cell RNA spiked in. All receptors come from a human donor in good health. Some libraries in this study had Jurkat cell RNA spiked in. Both conserved end residues are part of each CDR3. The D gene is left open where the match is weak. A clone size is listed for some rows: how often the clone was seen (once, few, many), or a class if it is expanded.

j_call clone_size d_call v_call cdr3_aa
TRBJ2-7 NA NA TRBV7-9 CASETASGLSSYEQYF
TRBJ2-7 many NA TRBV7-9 CASSWATSEQYF
TRBJ2-3 NA NA TRBV9 CASSVGWESTDTQYF
TRBJ1-5 many TRBD1 TRBV7-9 CASSKFSGTGREQPQHF
TRBJ1-1 many NA TRBV3-1 CASSPTGANEAFF
TRBJ2-3 many NA TRBV28 CASSLRGRPTDTQYF
TRBJ1-1 NA NA TRBV5-6 CASSLVRRAHTEAFF
TRBJ2-3 many NA TRBV4-3 CASSQDVSTDTQYF
TRBJ2-7 NA NA TRBV3-1 CASSQEGTEDYEQYF
TRBJ1-5 NA NA TRBV15 CATSDMIPGDNQPQHF
TRBJ2-3 many NA TRBV5-1 CASSPRGLTTDTQYF
TRBJ1-4 many NA TRBV6-2/TRBV6-3 CASSYGNEKLFF
TRBJ2-6 once NA TRBV19 CASSTYVRLNSGANVLTF
TRBJ2-7 many TRBD2 TRBV7-6 CASSETSGGGYEQYF
TRBJ1-5 many TRBD1 TRBV28 CASGEPGGQPQHF
TRBJ1-1 few TRBD1 TRBV4-1 CASSQTGAGTEAFF
TRBJ2-7 NA NA TRBV6-5 CASSSSALEQYF
TRBJ2-3 many NA TRBV4-3 CASSQDDRGASDTQYF